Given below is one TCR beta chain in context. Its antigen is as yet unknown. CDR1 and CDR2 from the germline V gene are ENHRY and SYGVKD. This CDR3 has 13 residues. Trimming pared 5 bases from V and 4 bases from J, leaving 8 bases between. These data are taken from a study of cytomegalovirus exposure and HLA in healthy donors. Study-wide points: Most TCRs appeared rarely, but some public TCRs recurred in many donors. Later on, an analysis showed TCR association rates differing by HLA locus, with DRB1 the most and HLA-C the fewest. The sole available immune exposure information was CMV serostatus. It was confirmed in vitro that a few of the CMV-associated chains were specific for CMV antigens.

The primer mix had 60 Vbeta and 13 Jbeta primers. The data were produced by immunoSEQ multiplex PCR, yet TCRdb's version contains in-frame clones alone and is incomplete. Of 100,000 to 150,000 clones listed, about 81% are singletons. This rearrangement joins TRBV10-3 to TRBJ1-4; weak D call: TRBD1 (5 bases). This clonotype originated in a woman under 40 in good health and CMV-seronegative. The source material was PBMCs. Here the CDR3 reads CAISTGVNEKLFF. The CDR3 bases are TGTGCCATCAGTACAGGAGTTAATGAAAAACTGTTTTTT.